The 19 T cell receptor beta chains given below trace back to one sample, sequenced in a study of T cell responses to AZD1222 COVID-19 vaccine (dated by TCRdb to about 2021). The label giving this sample's time point can be read as: baseline before first vaccination. Receptor amplification or capture employed the immunoSEQ multiplex PCR assay. TCRdb carries this immuneACCESS record with in-frame sequences only. Its versions omit some clonotypes, under half of them owing to an unresolved V gene in the studies checked, with the rest unexplained. The sample table lists 150,000 to 200,000 clones, roughly nine tenths of them with a count of one. The ten largest make up about 2.8% of the sample. The material was peripheral blood, obtained on day 0 of AZD1222 vaccination. Receptors were obtained from an adult in good health.

The chain combines TRBV27 with TRBJ2-1; 9 nucleotides agree with TRBD2. CDR3 size: 14 residues. CDR1 is MNHEY and CDR2 is SMNVEV in the germline V gene (reference sequence). The J segment lost 7 bases and the V segment lost 4 bases, leaving 5 bases of the junction unmatched. The CDR3 DNA reads as TGTGCCAGCAGTTCCGGACTAGCGCGAAATGAGCAGTTCTTC. Its protein is CASSSGLARNEQFF.

This sequence joins TRBV2 and TRBJ1-3; possibly TRBD1 for D (6 bases). The CDR3 sequence is 16 residues long. V dropped 8 bases and J dropped 0 bases, with 17 bases sitting between them. The germline CDR1 and CDR2 sequences are SNHLY and FYNNEI. DNA of the CDR3: TGTGCCAGCGGCTGGGGGGCGGACGACTCTGGAAACACCATATATTTT. Translating gives CASGWGADDSGNTIYF.

This clone was found once. V gene TRBV19 combines with J gene TRBJ1-5; D is possibly TRBD1 (5 bases). From germline, CDR1 is LNHDA and CDR2 SQIVND (reference sequence). Trimming removed 1 base from V and 0 bases from J, with 13 bases in between. The CDR3 extends over 17 amino acids. This chain's CDR3 is CASSIAGQAYSNQPQHF. CDR3 nucleotides: TGTGCCAGTAGTATAGCGGGGCAGGCCTATAGCAATCAGCCCCAGCATTTT. Complete variable domain (other parts from reference TRBV19 and TRBJ1-5): DGGITQSPKYLFRKEGQNVTLSCEQNLNHDAMYWYRQDPGQGLRLIYYSQIVNDFQKGDIAEGYSVSREKKESFPLTVTSAQKNPTAFYLCASSIAGQAYSNQPQHFGDGTRLSIL.

The J gene is TRBJ2-1, the V gene TRBV2; 9 bases match TRBD2. The CDR3 spans 15 residues. Trimming removed 1 base from V and 6 bases from J; junction bases left unmatched: 4. CDR1 and CDR2 from the germline V gene are SNHLY and FYNNEI. The CDR3 region is CASSEVAGVLNEQFF. CDR3 DNA: TGTGCCAGCAGTGAAGTAGCGGGAGTTCTCAATGAGCAGTTCTTC.

J is TRBJ1-2 and V is TRBV20-1; D is unclear. The germline V and J ends were trimmed by 3 bases and 4 bases, with 9 bases remaining between them. Germline assignment: CDR1 DFQATT and CDR2 SNEGSKA (reference sequence). The length of the CDR3 is 12 residues. CDR3 sequence reads: CSASDMGYGYTF. The CDR3 bases are TGCAGTGCTAGTGACATGGGCTATGGCTACACCTTC.

In nucleotides, the CDR3 is TGCGCCAGCAGCCAAGTTTCCGCGGAGAACTATGGCTACACCTTC. Amino acid sequence: CASSQVSAENYGYTF. V gene TRBV4-1 combines with J gene TRBJ1-2; no clear D gene. From germline, CDR1 is MGHRA and CDR2 YSYEKL. The V and J ends lost 1 base and 2 bases respectively, with 11 bases between them. The CDR3 totals 15 residues.

The CDR3 DNA reads TGTGCCAGTAGTTTCTCGGACAGGGGGATCACTGAAGCTTTCTTT. This codes for CASSFSDRGITEAFF. This chain links TRBV19 with TRBJ1-1; 10 nucleotides match TRBD1. The junction had 7 bases not matched to a gene; V was cut back by 5 bases and J by 4 bases. From germline, CDR1 is LNHDA and CDR2 SQIVND (reference sequence). CDR3 length: 15 residues.

This rearrangement joins TRBV5-4 to TRBJ2-5; D is perhaps TRBD2 (5 bases). CDR3 length equals 16 residues. From germline, CDR1 is SGHNT and CDR2 YYREEE (reference sequence). Trimming cost V 4 bases and J 5 bases, with 21 bases left between them. The CDR3 protein is CASSGGGSRGRETQYF. DNA of the CDR3: TGTGCCAGCAGCGGAGGCGGGTCAAGAGGAAGGGAGACCCAGTACTTC.

The rearrangement links TRBV2 to TRBJ2-1; 11 nucleotides match TRBD2. The trim removed 10 bases at V and 9 bases at J, leaving 8 bases unmatched. The CDR3 is made up of 13 amino acids. Germline assignment: CDR1 SNHLY and CDR2 FYNNEI. CDR3 nucleotides: TGTGCCATCCATCTAGCGGGAGGAGTTGAGCAGTTCTTC. Protein sequence: CAIHLAGGVEQFF.

This chain links TRBV28 with TRBJ1-3; no firm D call. Trimming stripped 1 base from V and 0 bases from J, with 16 bases between. The CDR3 length is 18 residues. Germline loops: CDR1 MDHEN, CDR2 SYDVKM. The CDR3 region is CASSLYIWIISSGNTIYF. The CDR3 DNA sequence: TGTGCCAGCAGTTTATATATCTGGATTATATCCTCTGGAAACACCATATATTTT.

This clone was counted once. This rearrangement joins TRBV11-2 to TRBJ1-4; possible D gene TRBD1, 6 bases. Germline loops: CDR1 SGHAT, CDR2 FQNNGV. The V gene lost 0 bases and the J gene lost 3 bases, with 8 bases spanning the gap. This CDR3 is built from 15 residues. The CDR3 region is CASSLEGGPNEKLFF. The CDR3 DNA reads as TGTGCCAGCAGCTTAGAAGGGGGGCCTAATGAAAAACTGTTTTTT.

The chain joins TRBV5-1 to TRBJ1-3; D unclear. Germline assignment: CDR1 SGHRS and CDR2 YFSETQ. The CDR3 is 16 residues long. Trimming pared 3 bases from V and 0 bases from J, leaving 13 bases between. The CDR3, as DNA: TGCGCCAGCAGCTCCGGGATTTTGAGCTCTGGAAACACCATATATTTT. This gives the protein CASSSGILSSGNTIYF.

The chain links TRBV6-5 to TRBJ2-7; 9 bases map to TRBD1. After removal of 1 base from V and 4 bases from J, the junction contained 5 bases not matched to a gene. In germline, CDR1 is MNHEY, CDR2 SVGAGI. The CDR3 sequence is 15 residues long. The CDR3 region is CASSYLGDREYEQYF. CDR3 coding DNA: TGTGCCAGCAGTTACTTGGGGGACAGGGAGTACGAGCAGTACTTC.

J is TRBJ2-3 and V is TRBV5-4, with 7 bases lining up with TRBD1. CDR3 length: 15 residues. CDR1 and CDR2 (germline): SGHNT, YYREEE (reference sequence). Trimming at V came to 4 bases and at J to 3 bases, leaving 8 bases not matched to a gene. Here the CDR3 DNA reads TGTGCCAGCAGCCAGGGCAGGGGGTTAACAGATACGCAGTATTTT. Translating gives CASSQGRGLTDTQYF.

This clone was observed a handful of times. The V gene is TRBV2, the J gene TRBJ1-6; 9 nucleotides match TRBD1. Germline-derived CDR1 and CDR2 are SNHLY and FYNNEI. The V gene end was trimmed by 5 bases and the J gene end by 9 bases; junction bases not matched to a gene: 17. CDR3 size: 18 residues. The CDR3 bases are TGTGCCAGCAGTTCCAACTCCCCGGGACAGGGCATAGCTTCACCCCTCCACTTT. This codes for CASSSNSPGQGIASPLHF.

The chain joins TRBV5-1 to TRBJ1-2; D gene uncertain. V lost 0 bases and J 6 bases, leaving 9 bases between the germline ends. This CDR3 comprises 13 residues. CDR1 and CDR2 from the germline V gene are SGHRS and YFSETQ. The CDR3 reads CASSLAQADGYTF. DNA of the CDR3: TGCGCCAGCAGCTTGGCCCAGGCGGATGGCTACACCTTC.

J is TRBJ1-2 and V is TRBV9; TRBD1 is a possible D gene (6 bases). The CDR3 length is 21 residues. CDR1 is SGDLS, CDR2 YYNGEE, per germline. Between the trimmed V and J ends, which lost 2 bases and 6 bases, there was a span of 35 bases. The DNA of the CDR3 is TGTGCCAGCAGCGTCGGGGGCCGCGCGGGGGAGGTTGGATCGTCCCCGGATGGCTACACCTTC. Translated, it gives CASSVGGRAGEVGSSPDGYTF.

This chain joins TRBV6-5 and TRBJ1-1; 7 nucleotides match TRBD1. CDR1 is MNHEY, CDR2 SVGAGI, per germline. CDR3 length equals 14 residues. V trimming: 7 bases; J trimming: 1 base; junction bases outside the gene matches: 6. The CDR3 nucleotides are TGTGCCAGCACCCCCGGGACAGCGAACACTGAAGCTTTCTTT. Translation: CASTPGTANTEAFF.

V gene TRBV6-5 combines with J gene TRBJ1-1; 7 positions agree with TRBD1. The germline CDR1 and CDR2 sequences are MNHEY and SVGAGI. V shed 0 bases and J 4 bases; nucleotides not matched to a gene: 8. The CDR3 has 16 amino acids. The CDR3 DNA reads as TGTGCCAGCAGTTACTCGCCCGGGACAGCAGGCACTGAAGCTTTCTTT. Amino acids: CASSYSPGTAGTEAFF.